Reported below is one T cell receptor (beta chain). The junction and the germline gene differ at one end; a read error may be behind it. The sample is drawn from a study of T cells in Graves' hyperthyroidism and ophthalmopathy. Study information: Peripheral blood specimens were obtained at initial diagnosis, prior to any treatment.

Ophthalmopathy patients had moderate-to-severe active disease, CAS ≥3, NOSPECS ≥4, and disease duration under 3 months. Patients showing uncontrolled infection, other autoimmune disease, pregnancy or lactation were ineligible. Using RNA transcripts as the source, TCR beta CDR3 regions were amplified. First-round RT-PCR of the TCR CDR3 relied on the HTBI primer set. TCRdb called the multiplex PCR reads again in MiXCR, with one record for every CDR3 protein. The table has more than 500,000 distinct CDR3 sequences, roughly 14% seen once. CDR3 length: 14 amino acids. This receptor was taken from a middle-aged woman with Graves' ophthalmopathy. The chain combines TRBV12-3 or TRBV12-4 with TRBJ2-5, with TRBD1 as a possible D gene (5 bases). Sequencing used blood. This CDR3 reads CFHQGPRIGETQYF. DNA of the CDR3: TGCTTCCACCAGGGTCCCAGAATAGGGGAGACCCAGTACTTC.